Reported below is one T cell receptor (beta chain). The antigen is undetermined. TCRdb keeps only in-frame clones here, not all; method: immunoSEQ multiplex PCR. This repertoire shows tens of thousands of clones, approximately 81% found once; its top ten account for roughly 15%. This CDR3 has 14 amino acids. The ends were cut back, 7 bases at V and 3 bases at J, with 16 bases in the middle. Germline CDR1 reads SEHNR; CDR2 reads FQNEAQ (reference sequence). The data were taken from a study of PD-1 blockade in classical Hodgkin lymphoma. General study results and limits: The origin of the repertoire differences remains undefined, with disease activity or prior therapy as possible causes. Newly diagnosed patients had diversity similar to the baseline diversity of complete responders. By C4D1 there was a significant rise in CD4+ TCR diversity but not in CD8+ TCR diversity.

After autologous stem cell transplantation all patients relapsed, and prior brentuximab vedotin exposure differed between cohorts. The sequence was collected from a human donor with classical Hodgkin lymphoma. The starting material was peripheral blood mononuclear cells (PBMCs), obtained at baseline. The chain uses TRBV7-9 and TRBJ2-7; D could derive from TRBD1 or TRBD2 (6 bases each). CDR3 region: CASIPGADYYEQYF. The CDR3 bases are TGTGCCAGCATTCCGGGGGCAGATTACTACGAGCAGTACTTC. The full variable domain, completed using reference TRBV7-9 and TRBJ2-7, is DTGVSQNPRHKITKRGQNVTFRCDPISEHNRLYWYRQTLGQGPEFLTYFQNEAQLEKSRLLSDRFSAERPKGSFSTLEIQRTEQGDSAMYLCASIPGADYYEQYFGPGTRLTVT.